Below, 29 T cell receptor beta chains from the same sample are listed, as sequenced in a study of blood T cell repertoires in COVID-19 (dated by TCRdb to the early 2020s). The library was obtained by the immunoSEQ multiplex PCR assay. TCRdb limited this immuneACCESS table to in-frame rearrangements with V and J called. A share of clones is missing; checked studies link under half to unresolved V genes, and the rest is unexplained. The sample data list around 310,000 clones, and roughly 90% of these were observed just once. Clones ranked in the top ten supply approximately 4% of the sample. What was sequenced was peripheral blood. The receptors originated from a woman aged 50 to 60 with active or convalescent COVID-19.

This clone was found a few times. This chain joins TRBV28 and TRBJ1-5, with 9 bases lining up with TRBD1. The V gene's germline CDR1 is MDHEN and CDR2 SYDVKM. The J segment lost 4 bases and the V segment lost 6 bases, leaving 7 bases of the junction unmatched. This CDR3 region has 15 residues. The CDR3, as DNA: TGTGCCAGCAGCAAGGACAGGGGAGGAAATCAGCCCCAGCATTTT. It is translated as CASSKDRGGNQPQHF. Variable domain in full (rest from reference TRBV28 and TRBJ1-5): DVKVTQSSRYLVKRTGEKVFLECVQDMDHENMFWYRQDPGLGLRLIYFSYDVKMKEKGDIPEGYSVSREKKERFSLILESASTNQTSMYLCASSKDRGGNQPQHFGDGTRLSIL.

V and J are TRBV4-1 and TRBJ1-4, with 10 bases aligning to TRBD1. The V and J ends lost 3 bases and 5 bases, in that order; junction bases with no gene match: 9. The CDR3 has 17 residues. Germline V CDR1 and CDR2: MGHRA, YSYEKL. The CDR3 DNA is TGCGCCAGCAGCCAGATCCTACCGGGACAGGGGAATGAAAAACTGTTTTTT. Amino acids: CASSQILPGQGNEKLFF.

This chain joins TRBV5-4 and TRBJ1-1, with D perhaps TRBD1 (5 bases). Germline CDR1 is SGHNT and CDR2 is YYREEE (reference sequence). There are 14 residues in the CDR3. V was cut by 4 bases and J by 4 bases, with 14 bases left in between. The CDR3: CASSRQLLGTEAFF. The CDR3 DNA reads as TGTGCCAGCAGCCGACAGCTTTTGGGCACTGAAGCTTTCTTT.

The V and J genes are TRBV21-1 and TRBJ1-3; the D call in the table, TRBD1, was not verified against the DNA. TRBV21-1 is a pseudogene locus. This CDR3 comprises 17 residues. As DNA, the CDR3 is TGTGCCAGCAGCAAAGTAAGGACAGGGTGCTCTGGAAACACCATATATTTT. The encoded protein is CASSKVRTGCSGNTIYF.

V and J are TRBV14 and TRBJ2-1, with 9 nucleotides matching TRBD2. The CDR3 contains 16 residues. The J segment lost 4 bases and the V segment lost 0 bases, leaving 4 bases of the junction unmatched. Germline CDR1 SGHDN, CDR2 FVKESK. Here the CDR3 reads CASSQDRLAGYNEQFF. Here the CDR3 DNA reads TGTGCCAGCAGCCAAGATCGCCTAGCGGGGTACAATGAGCAGTTCTTC. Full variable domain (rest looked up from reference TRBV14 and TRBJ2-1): EAGVTQFPSHSVIEKGQTVTLRCDPISGHDNLYWYRRVMGKEIKFLLHFVKESKQDESGMPNNRFLAERTGGTYSTLKVQPAELEDSGVYFCASSQDRLAGYNEQFFGPGTRLTVL.

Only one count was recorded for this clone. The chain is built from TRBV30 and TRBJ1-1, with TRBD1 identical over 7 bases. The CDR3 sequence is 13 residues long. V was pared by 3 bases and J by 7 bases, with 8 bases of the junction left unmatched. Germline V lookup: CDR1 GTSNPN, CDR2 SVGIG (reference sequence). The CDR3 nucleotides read TGTGCCTGGAGCCGGGACAGTCGGGGTGAAGCTTTCTTT. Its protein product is CAWSRDSRGEAFF.

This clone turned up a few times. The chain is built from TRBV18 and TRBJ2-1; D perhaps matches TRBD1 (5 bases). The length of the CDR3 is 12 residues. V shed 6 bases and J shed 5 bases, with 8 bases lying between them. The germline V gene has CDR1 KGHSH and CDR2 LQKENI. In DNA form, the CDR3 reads TGTGCCAGCTCTTTCAGGGACAATGAGCAGTTCTTC. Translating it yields CASSFRDNEQFF.

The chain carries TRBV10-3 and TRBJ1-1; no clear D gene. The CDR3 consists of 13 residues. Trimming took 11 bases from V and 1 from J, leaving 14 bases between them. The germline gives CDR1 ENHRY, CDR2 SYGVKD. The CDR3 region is CALTRLKNTEAFF. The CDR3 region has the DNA TGTGCCTTGACTAGACTTAAGAACACTGAAGCTTTCTTT.

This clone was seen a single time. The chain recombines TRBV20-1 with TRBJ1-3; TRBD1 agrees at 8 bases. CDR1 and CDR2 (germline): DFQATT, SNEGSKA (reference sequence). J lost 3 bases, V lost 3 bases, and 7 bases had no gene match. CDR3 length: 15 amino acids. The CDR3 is CSASRRTGSGNTIYF. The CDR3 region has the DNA TGCAGTGCTAGTAGAAGGACAGGGAGTGGAAACACCATATATTTT.

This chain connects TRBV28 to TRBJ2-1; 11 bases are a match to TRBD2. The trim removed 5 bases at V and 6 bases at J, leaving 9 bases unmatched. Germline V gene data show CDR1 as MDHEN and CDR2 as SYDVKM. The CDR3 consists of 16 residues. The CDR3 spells CASSNLAGGWSNEQFF. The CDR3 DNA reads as TGTGCCAGCAGTAACCTAGCGGGAGGTTGGTCCAATGAGCAGTTCTTC.

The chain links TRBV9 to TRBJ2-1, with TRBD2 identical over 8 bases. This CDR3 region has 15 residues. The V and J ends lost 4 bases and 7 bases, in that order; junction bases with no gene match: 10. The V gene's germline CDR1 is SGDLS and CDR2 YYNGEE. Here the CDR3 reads CASSPTVLAVNEQFF. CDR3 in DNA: TGTGCCAGCAGCCCGACAGTACTAGCGGTGAATGAGCAGTTCTTC. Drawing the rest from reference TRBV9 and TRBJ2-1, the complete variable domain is DSGVTQTPKHLITATGQRVTLRCSPRSGDLSVYWYQQSLDQGLQFLIQYYNGEERAKGNILERFSAQQFPDLHSELNLSSLELGDSALYFCASSPTVLAVNEQFFGPGTRLTVL.

CDR3 in DNA: TGTGCCAGCAGCTTAGACGGGACACTTCCCTACGAGCAGTACTTC. Residues: CASSLDGTLPYEQYF. The rearrangement links TRBV7-3 to TRBJ2-7; D may be TRBD1 (6 bases). CDR3 length: 15 residues. V lost 2 bases to trimming and J lost 2 bases, with 13 bases between them. CDR1 and CDR2 from the germline V gene are SGHTA and FQGTGA.

CDR3 sequence (DNA): TGTGCCAGCAGCTTTTATGCCGGGGACAATGAGCAGTTCTTC. It specifies CASSFYAGDNEQFF. V usage is TRBV7-9 and J usage is TRBJ2-1, with D perhaps TRBD2 (5 bases). With 3 bases removed from V and 5 bases from J, the gap between germline ends came to 11 bases. Germline CDR1 reads SEHNR; CDR2 reads FQNEAQ (reference sequence). This CDR3 comprises 14 residues.

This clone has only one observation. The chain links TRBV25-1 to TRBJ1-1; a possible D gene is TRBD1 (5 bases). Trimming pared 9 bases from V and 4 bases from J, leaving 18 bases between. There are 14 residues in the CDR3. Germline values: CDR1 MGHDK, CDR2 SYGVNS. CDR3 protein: CASSKSRGGTEAFF. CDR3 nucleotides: TGTGCCAGTTCGAAGAGTCGCGGGGGCACTGAAGCTTTCTTT.

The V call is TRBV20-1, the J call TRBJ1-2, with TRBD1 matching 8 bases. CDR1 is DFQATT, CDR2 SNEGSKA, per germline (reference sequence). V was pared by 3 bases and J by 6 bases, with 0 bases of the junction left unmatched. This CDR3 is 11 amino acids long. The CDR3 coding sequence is TGCAGTGCTAGGACAGGGGATGGCTACACCTTC. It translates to CSARTGDGYTF.

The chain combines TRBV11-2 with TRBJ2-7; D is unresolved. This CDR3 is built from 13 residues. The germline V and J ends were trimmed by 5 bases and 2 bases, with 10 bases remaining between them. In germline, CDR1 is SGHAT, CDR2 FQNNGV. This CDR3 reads CASSAGFPYEQYF. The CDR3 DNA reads TGTGCCAGCAGCGCAGGATTCCCCTACGAGCAGTACTTC.

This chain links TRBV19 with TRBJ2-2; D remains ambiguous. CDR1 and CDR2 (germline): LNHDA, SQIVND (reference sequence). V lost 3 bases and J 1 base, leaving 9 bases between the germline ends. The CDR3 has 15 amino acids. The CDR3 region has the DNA TGTGCCAGTAGTATGTGGCAAATGAACACCGGGGAGCTGTTTTTT. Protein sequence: CASSMWQMNTGELFF. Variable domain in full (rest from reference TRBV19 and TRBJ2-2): DGGITQSPKYLFRKEGQNVTLSCEQNLNHDAMYWYRQDPGQGLRLIYYSQIVNDFQKGDIAEGYSVSREKKESFPLTVTSAQKNPTAFYLCASSMWQMNTGELFFGEGSRLTVL.

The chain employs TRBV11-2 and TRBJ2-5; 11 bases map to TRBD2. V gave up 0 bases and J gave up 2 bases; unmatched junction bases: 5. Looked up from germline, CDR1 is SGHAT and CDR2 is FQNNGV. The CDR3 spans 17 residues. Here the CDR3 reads CASSLDPGLAGQETQYF. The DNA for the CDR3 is TGTGCCAGCAGCTTAGACCCAGGACTAGCGGGTCAAGAGACCCAGTACTTC.

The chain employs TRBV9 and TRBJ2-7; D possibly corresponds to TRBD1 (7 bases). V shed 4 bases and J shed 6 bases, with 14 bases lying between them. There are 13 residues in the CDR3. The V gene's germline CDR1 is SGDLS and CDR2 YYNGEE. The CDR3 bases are TGTGCCAGCAGCATCCGACAGGGAGGCGAGCAGTACTTC. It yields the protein CASSIRQGGEQYF.

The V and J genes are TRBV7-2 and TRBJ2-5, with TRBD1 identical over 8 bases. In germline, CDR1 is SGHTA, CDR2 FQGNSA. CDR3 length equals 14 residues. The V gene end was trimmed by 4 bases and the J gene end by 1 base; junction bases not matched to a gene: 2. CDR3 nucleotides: TGTGCCAGCAGCTCGACAGGGGTCCAAGAGACCCAGTACTTC. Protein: CASSSTGVQETQYF.

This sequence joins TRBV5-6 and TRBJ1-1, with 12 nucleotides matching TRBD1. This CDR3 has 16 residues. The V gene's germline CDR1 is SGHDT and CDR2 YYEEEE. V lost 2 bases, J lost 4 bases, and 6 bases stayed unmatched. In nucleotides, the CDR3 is TGTGCCAGCAGCTTTGCGGGACAGGGGGCCGCCACTGAAGCTTTCTTT. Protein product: CASSFAGQGAATEAFF. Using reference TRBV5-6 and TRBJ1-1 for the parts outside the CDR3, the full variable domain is DAGVTQSPTHLIKTRGQQVTLRCSPKSGHDTVSWYQQALGQGPQFIFQYYEEEERQRGNFPDRFSGHQFPNYSSELNVNALLLGDSALYLCASSFAGQGAATEAFFGQGTRLTVV.

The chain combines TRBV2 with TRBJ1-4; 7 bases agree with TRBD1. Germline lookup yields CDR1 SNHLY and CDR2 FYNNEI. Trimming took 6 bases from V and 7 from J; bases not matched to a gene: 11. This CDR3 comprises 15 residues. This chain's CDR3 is CASSNTGARGEKLFF. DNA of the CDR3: TGTGCCAGCAGCAACACAGGGGCTAGGGGTGAAAAACTGTTTTTT.

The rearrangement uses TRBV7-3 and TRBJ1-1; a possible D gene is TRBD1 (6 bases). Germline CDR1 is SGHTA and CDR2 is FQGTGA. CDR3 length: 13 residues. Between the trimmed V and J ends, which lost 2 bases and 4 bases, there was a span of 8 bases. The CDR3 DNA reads TGTGCCAGCAGCTTATACAGGGCCACTGAAGCTTTCTTT. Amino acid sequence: CASSLYRATEAFF.

The CDR3 loop is CAWREAGGYGYTF. The CDR3 coding sequence is TGTGCCTGGAGAGAGGCGGGAGGCTATGGCTACACCTTC. The chain has TRBV30 and TRBJ1-2; no definite D call. Germline CDR1 is GTSNPN and CDR2 is SVGIG (reference sequence). V lost 3 bases to trimming and J lost 4 bases, with 12 bases between them. The CDR3 spans 13 residues.

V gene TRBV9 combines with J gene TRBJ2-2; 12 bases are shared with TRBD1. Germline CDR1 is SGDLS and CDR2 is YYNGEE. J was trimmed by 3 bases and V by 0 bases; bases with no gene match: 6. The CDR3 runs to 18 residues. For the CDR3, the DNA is TGTGCCAGCAGCGTAGCTCCGGGACAGGGGGCCTACACCGGGGAGCTGTTTTTT. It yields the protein CASSVAPGQGAYTGELFF.

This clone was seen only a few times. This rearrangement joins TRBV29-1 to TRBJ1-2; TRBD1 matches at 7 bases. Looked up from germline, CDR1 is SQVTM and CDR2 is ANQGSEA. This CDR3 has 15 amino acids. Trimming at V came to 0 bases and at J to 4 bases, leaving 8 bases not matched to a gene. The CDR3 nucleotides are TGCAGCGTTGAAGATAAAACAGGGGCCGCCTATGGCTACACCTTC. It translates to CSVEDKTGAAYGYTF. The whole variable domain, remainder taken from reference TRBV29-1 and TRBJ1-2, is SAVISQKPSRDICQRGTSLTIQCQVDSQVTMMFWYRQQPGQSLTLIATANQGSEATYESGFVIDKFPISRPNLTFSTLTVSNMSPEDSSIYLCSVEDKTGAAYGYTFGSGTRLTVV.

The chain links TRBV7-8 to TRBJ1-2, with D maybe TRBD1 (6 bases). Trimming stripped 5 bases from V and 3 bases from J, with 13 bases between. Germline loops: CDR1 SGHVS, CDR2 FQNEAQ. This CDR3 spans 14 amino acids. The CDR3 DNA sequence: TGTGCCAGCAGCGCACAGGGCTGGGACTATGGCTACACCTTC. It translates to CASSAQGWDYGYTF. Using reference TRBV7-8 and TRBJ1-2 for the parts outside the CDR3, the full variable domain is GAGVSQSPRYKVAKRGQDVALRCDPISGHVSLFWYQQALGQGPEFLTYFQNEAQLDKSGLPSDRFFAERPEGSVSTLKIQRTQQEDSAVYLCASSAQGWDYGYTFGSGTRLTVV.

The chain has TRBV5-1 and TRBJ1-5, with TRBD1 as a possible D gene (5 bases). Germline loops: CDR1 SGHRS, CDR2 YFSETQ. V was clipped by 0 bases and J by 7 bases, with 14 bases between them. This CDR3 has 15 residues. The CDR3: CASSLEDSLLQPQHF. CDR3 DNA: TGCGCCAGCAGCTTGGAAGACAGCCTTCTGCAGCCCCAGCATTTT.

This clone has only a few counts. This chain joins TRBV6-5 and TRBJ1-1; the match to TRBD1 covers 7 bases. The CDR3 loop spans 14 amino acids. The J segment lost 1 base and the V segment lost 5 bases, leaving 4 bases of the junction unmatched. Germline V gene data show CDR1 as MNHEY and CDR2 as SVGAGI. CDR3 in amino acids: CASSPRGTNTEAFF. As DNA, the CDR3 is TGTGCCAGCAGTCCCAGGGGGACGAACACTGAAGCTTTCTTT.